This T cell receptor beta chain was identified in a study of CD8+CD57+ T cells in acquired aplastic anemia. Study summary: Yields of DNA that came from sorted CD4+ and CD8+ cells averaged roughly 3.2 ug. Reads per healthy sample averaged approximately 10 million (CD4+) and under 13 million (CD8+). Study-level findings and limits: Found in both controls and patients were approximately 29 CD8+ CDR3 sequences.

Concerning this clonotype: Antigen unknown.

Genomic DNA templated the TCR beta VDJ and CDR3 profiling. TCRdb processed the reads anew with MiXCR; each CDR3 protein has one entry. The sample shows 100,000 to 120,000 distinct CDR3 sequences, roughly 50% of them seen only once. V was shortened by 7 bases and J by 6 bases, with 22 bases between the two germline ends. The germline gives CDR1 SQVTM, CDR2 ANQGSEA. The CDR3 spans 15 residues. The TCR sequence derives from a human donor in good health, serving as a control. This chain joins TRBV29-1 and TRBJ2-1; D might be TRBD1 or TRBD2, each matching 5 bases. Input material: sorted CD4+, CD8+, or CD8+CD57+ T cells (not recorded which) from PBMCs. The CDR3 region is CSAQGRGPSGNEQFF. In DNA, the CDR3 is TGCAGCGCCCAGGGACGAGGACCTTCTGGCAATGAGCAGTTCTTC.